The rows below give T cell receptor beta chains drawn from one sample of a study of cytomegalovirus exposure and HLA in healthy donors. Repertoires were generated with immunoSEQ multiplex PCR, while TCRdb's copy carries only in-frame clones and drops some. In all, the sample yields around 130,000 clones. The sample taken for sequencing was PBMCs. These receptors were collected from a middle-aged woman in good health and CMV-seronegative. Each CDR3 is given without its conserved first and last residue.

J gene | V gene | CDR3 protein
TRBJ1-2 | TRBV5-1 | ASSPDRGYGYT
TRBJ1-1 | TRBV4-3 | ASSLGQGLNTEAF
TRBJ1-2 | TRBV6-6 | ASSPGTGGVYT
TRBJ2-3 | TRBV10-3 | AISESSGGTYSTDTQY
TRBJ2-2 | TRBV28 | ASSAGQNTGELF
TRBJ1-2 | TRBV9 | ASSVNSGIPYGYT
TRBJ1-6 | TRBV9 | ASSVDSGRTGSPLH
TRBJ2-5 | TRBV5-5 | ASSRSGLETQY
TRBJ2-1 | TRBV7-2 | ASSLVMKSSDEQF
TRBJ1-2 | TRBV4-3 | ASSQVGLSGYGYT
TRBJ1-1 | TRBV28 | ASSSGTSSAEAF
TRBJ1-4 | TRBV9 | ASSVAGGNFNEKLF
TRBJ2-2 | TRBV6-5 | ASHRSGGNTGELF
TRBJ1-2 | TRBV18 | ASSPDTNYGYT
TRBJ2-7 | TRBV6-6 | ASSLRDYEQY
TRBJ1-1 | TRBV5-5 | ASSIRTGGATEAF
TRBJ1-1 | TRBV6-4 | ASSPQGNTEAF
TRBJ1-5 | TRBV5-1 | ASSAEKPQH
TRBJ1-1 | TRBV4-1 | ASSQVLGRTLNTEAF
TRBJ1-5 | TRBV7-8 | ASSLDRGPSQPQH
TRBJ1-3 | TRBV7-2 | ASSLAHRGNTIY
TRBJ1-3 | TRBV5-1 | ASSLSTLTGNTIY
TRBJ1-1 | TRBV6-6 | ASSYVTVNTEAF
TRBJ1-2 | TRBV18 | ASSLSGTGGNYGYT
TRBJ2-3 | TRBV25-1 | AGSDPPGRGGPDTQY
TRBJ1-6 | TRBV4-3 | ASSQDRDRASPLH
TRBJ1-1 | TRBV19 | ASSARQGRVTEAF
TRBJ1-4 | TRBV6-1 | ASRVNTEKLF
TRBJ2-7 | TRBV6-5 | ASSYPGQIGEQY
TRBJ2-5 | TRBV6-5 | ASRVGEETQY